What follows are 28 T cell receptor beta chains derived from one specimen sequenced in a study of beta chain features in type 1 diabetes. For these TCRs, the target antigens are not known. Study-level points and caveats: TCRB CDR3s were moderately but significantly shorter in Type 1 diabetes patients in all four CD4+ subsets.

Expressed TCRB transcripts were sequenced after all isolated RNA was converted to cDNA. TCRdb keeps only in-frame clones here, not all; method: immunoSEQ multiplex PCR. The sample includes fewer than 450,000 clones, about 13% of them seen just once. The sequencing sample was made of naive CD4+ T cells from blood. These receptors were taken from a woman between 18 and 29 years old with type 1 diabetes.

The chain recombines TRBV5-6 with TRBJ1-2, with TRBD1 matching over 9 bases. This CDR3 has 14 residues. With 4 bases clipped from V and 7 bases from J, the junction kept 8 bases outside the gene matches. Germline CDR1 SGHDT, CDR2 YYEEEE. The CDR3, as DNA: TGTGCCAGCAGCCCTGGACAGGGGTTTCTTGGCTACACCTTC. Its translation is CASSPGQGFLGYTF.

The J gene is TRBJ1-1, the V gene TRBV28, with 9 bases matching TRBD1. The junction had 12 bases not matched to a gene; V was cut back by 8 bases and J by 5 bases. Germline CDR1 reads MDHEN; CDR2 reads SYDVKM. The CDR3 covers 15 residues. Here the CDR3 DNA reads TGTGCCAGCCACACAGGGGGCGATGGGGGTACTGAAGCTTTCTTT. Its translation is CASHTGGDGGTEAFF.

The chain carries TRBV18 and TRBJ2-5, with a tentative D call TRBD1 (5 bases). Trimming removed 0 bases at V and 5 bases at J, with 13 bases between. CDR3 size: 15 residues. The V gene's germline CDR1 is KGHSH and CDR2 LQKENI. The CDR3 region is CASSPPTQGGETQYF. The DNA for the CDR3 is TGTGCCAGCTCACCACCGACGCAGGGTGGGGAGACCCAGTACTTC.

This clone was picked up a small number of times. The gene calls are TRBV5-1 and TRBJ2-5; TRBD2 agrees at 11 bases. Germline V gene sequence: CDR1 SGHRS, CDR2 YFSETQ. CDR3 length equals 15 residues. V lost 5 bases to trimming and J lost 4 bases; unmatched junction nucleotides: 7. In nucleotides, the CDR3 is TGCGCCAGCAGTCAAATAGCGGGAGGGCCAGAGACCCAGTACTTC. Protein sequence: CASSQIAGGPETQYF.

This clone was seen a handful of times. The CDR3 region is CASSLEVTGDHGYTF. The CDR3 DNA is TGTGCCAGCAGCTTAGAAGTGACAGGGGACCATGGCTACACCTTC. This sequence joins TRBV7-9 and TRBJ1-2; TRBD1 matches at 8 bases. The V gene's germline CDR1 is SEHNR and CDR2 FQNEAQ (reference sequence). V lost 1 base, J lost 6 bases, and 7 bases stayed unmatched. The CDR3 contains 15 residues.

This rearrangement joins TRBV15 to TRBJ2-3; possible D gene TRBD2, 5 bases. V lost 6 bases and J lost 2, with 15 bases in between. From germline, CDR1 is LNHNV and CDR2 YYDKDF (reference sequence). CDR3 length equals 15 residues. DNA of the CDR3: TGTGCCACCAGATTGGATCTGGGAGTCACAGATACGCAGTATTTT. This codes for CATRLDLGVTDTQYF.

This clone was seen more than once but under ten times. The chain's CDR3 is CASSGSRAGVYEQYF. The CDR3, as DNA: TGTGCCAGCAGTGGGTCGAGGGCAGGAGTCTACGAGCAGTACTTC. The J gene is TRBJ2-7, the V gene TRBV27, with D maybe TRBD2 (5 bases). V was trimmed by 5 bases and J by 3 bases, leaving 17 bases between them. Germline values: CDR1 MNHEY, CDR2 SMNVEV (reference sequence). This CDR3 has 15 residues.

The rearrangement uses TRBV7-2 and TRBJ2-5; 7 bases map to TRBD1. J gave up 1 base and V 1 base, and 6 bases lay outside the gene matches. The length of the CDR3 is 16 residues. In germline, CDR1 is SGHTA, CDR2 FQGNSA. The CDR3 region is CASSLGPPGGQETQYF. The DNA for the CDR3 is TGTGCCAGCAGCTTAGGCCCTCCAGGGGGCCAAGAGACCCAGTACTTC.

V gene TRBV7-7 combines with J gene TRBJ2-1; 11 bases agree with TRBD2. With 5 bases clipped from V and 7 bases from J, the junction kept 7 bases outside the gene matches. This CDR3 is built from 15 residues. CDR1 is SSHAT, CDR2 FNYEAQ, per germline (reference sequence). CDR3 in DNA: TGTGCCAGCAGCACCGGGACTAGCGGAAGGAATGAGCAGTTCTTC. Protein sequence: CASSTGTSGRNEQFF. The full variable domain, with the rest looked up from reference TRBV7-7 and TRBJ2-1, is GAGVSQSPRYKVTKRGQDVTLRCDPISSHATLYWYQQALGQGPEFLTYFNYEAQPDKSGLPSDRFSAERPEGSISTLTIQRTEQRDSAMYRCASSTGTSGRNEQFFGPGTRLTVL.

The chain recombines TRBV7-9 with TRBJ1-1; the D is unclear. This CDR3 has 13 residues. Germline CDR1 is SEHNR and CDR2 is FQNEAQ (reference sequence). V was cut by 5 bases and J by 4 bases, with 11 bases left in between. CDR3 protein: CASSARLATEAFF. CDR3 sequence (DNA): TGTGCCAGCAGCGCCCGACTGGCCACTGAAGCTTTCTTT. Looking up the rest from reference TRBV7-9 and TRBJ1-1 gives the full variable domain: DTGVSQNPRHKITKRGQNVTFRCDPISEHNRLYWYRQTLGQGPEFLTYFQNEAQLEKSRLLSDRFSAERPKGSFSTLEIQRTEQGDSAMYLCASSARLATEAFFGQGTRLTVV.

Here the CDR3 DNA reads TGTGCCAGCAGTCTCCACGGGAGGGCCCTAGGCGAGCAGTACTTC. Translating it yields CASSLHGRALGEQYF. The chain uses TRBV25-1 and TRBJ2-7; 8 bases match TRBD2. Per the germline V gene, CDR1 is MGHDK and CDR2 is SYGVNS. This CDR3 has 15 amino acids. V trimming: 5 bases; J trimming: 6 bases; junction bases outside the gene matches: 12.

The CDR3 nucleotides are TGTGCCAGCAGTGCGGCCGGGGGTAATGGCTACACCTTC. It codes for CASSAAGGNGYTF. V usage is TRBV25-1 and J usage is TRBJ1-2; tentatively, D is TRBD1 (5 bases). Between the trimmed V and J ends, which lost 4 bases and 6 bases, there was a span of 12 bases. Germline values: CDR1 MGHDK, CDR2 SYGVNS. This CDR3 comprises 13 residues.

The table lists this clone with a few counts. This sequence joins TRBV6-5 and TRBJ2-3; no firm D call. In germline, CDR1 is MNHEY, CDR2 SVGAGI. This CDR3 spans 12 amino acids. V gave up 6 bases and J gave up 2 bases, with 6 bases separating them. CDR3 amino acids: CASRGPTDTQYF. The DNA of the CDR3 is TGTGCCAGCAGGGGCCCCACAGATACGCAGTATTTT.

This chain's CDR3 is CASSEEVYEQFF. In nucleotides, the CDR3 is TGTGCCAGCAGTGAGGAGGTATATGAGCAGTTCTTC. V gene TRBV2 combines with J gene TRBJ2-1; D possibly corresponds to TRBD2 (5 bases). CDR3 length equals 12 residues. Trimming took off 3 bases at V and 8 bases at J, with 8 bases between the two ends. Germline V gives CDR1 SNHLY, CDR2 FYNNEI.

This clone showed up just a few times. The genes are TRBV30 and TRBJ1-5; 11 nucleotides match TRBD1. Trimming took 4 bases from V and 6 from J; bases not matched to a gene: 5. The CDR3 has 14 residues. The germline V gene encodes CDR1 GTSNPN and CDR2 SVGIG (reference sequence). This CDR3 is CAWNGGTGGQPQHF. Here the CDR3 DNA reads TGTGCCTGGAATGGAGGGACAGGGGGTCAGCCCCAGCATTTT.

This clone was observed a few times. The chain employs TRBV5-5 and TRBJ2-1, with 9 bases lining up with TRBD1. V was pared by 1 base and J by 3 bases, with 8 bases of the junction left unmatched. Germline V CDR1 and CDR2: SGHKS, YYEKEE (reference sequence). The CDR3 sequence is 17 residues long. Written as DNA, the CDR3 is TGTGCCAGCAGCTTGCGGGGACAGGGTGAGGTCTACAATGAGCAGTTCTTC. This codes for CASSLRGQGEVYNEQFF.

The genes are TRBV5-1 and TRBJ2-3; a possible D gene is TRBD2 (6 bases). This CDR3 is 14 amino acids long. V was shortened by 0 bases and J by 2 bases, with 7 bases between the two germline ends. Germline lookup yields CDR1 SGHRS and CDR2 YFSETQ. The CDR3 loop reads CASSLVRDTDTQYF. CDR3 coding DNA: TGCGCCAGCAGCTTGGTGCGGGACACAGATACGCAGTATTTT.

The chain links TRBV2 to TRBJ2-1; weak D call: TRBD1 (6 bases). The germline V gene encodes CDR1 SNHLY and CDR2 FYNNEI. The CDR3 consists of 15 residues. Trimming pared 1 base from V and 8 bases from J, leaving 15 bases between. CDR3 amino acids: CASSEDRVQYDEQFF. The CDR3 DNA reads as TGTGCCAGCAGTGAAGACAGGGTCCAATATGATGAGCAGTTCTTC.

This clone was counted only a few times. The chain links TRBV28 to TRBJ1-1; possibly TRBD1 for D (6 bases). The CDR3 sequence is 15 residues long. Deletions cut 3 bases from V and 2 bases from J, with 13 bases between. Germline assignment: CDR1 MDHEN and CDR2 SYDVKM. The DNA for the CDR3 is TGTGCCAGCAGTTTTGCAGGGGCGAAAAACACTGAAGCTTTCTTT. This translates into CASSFAGAKNTEAFF.

CDR3: CASSYSGQGRTEAFF. For the CDR3, the DNA is TGTGCCAGCAGTTACTCGGGACAGGGGAGGACTGAAGCTTTCTTT. The rearrangement links TRBV6-5 to TRBJ1-1; 10 bases fit TRBD1. J was trimmed by 5 bases and V by 0 bases; bases with no gene match: 3. This CDR3 spans 15 amino acids. The germline gives CDR1 MNHEY, CDR2 SVGAGI.

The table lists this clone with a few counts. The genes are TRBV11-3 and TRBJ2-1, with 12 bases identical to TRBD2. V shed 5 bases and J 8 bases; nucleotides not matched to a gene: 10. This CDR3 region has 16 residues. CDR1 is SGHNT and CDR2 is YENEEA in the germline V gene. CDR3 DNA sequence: TGTGCCAGCAGCCCCCGCTCTAGCGGGAGGGCCGATGAGCAGTTCTTC. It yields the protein CASSPRSSGRADEQFF.

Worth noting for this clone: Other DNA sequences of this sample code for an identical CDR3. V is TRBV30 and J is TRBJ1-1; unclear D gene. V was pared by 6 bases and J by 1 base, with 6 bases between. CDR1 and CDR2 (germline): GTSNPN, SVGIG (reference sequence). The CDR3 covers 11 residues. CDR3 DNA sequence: TGTGCCTGTGGCCCGAACACTGAAGCTTTCTTT. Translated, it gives CACGPNTEAFF.

CDR3 nucleotides: TGTGCCAGCAGCTCCGGACAGGGGGCGGGCTCCTACGAGCAGTACGTC. Its protein product is CASSSGQGAGSYEQYV. J is TRBJ2-7 and V is TRBV7-2; the match to TRBD1 covers 11 bases. In germline, CDR1 is SGHTA, CDR2 FQGNSA. Trimming at V came to 4 bases and at J to 0 bases, leaving 5 bases not matched to a gene. This CDR3 contains 16 residues.

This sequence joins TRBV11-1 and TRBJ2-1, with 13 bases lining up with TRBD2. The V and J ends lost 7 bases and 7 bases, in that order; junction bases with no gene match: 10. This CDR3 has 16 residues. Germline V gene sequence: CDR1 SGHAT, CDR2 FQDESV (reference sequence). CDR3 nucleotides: TGTGCCAGCACCACCCCCGGGACTAGCGGGAAGAATGAGCAGTTCTTC. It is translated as CASTTPGTSGKNEQFF.

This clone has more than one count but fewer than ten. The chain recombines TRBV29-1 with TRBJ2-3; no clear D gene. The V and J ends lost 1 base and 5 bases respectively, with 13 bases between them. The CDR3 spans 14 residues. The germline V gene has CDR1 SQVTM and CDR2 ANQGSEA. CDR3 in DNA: TGCAGCGTTGAAGGGTCTAGTAAGGTAGATACGCAGTATTTT. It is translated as CSVEGSSKVDTQYF.

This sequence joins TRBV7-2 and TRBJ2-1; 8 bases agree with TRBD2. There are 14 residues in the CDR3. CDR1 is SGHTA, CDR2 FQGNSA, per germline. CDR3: CADSGAGDVNEQFF. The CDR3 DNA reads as TGTGCGGATAGCGGGGCGGGAGATGTCAATGAGCAGTTCTTC.

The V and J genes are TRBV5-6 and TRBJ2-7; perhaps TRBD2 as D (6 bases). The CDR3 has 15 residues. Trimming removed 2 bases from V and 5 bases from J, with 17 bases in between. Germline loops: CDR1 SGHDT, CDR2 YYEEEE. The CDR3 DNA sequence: TGTGCCAGCAGCTTCTCGGGAGTTGGTAAGCACGAGCAGTACTTC. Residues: CASSFSGVGKHEQYF. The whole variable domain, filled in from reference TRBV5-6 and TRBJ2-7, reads DAGVTQSPTHLIKTRGQQVTLRCSPKSGHDTVSWYQQALGQGPQFIFQYYEEEERQRGNFPDRFSGHQFPNYSSELNVNALLLGDSALYLCASSFSGVGKHEQYFGPGTRLTVT.

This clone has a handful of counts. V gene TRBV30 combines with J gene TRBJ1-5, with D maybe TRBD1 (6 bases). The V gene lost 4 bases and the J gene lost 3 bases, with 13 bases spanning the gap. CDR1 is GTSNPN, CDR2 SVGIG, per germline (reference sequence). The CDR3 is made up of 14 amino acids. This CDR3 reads CAWTSGQYNQPQHF. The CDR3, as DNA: TGTGCCTGGACCTCAGGACAGTACAATCAGCCCCAGCATTTT. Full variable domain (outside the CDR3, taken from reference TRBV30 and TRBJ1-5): SQTIHQWPATLVQPVGSPLSLECTVEGTSNPNLYWYRQAAGRGLQLLFYSVGIGQISSEVPQNLSASRPQDRQFILSSKKLLLSDSGFYLCAWTSGQYNQPQHFGDGTRLSIL.